Below, 29 T cell receptor beta chains from the same sample are listed, as sequenced in a study of cytomegalovirus exposure and HLA in healthy donors. Primers included in the PCR were 60 Vbeta and 13 Jbeta primers. Generated by immunoSEQ multiplex PCR, the TCRdb table keeps only in-frame clones and is missing some. The table lists about 140,000 clones, more than 75% of them singletons. Input material: PBMCs. The receptors were gathered from a man aged 45-65 years in good health and CMV-seronegative.

The chain has TRBV21-1 and TRBJ2-2; whether TRBD1, the table's D call, matches the DNA was not checked. TRBV21-1 represents a pseudogene. The CDR3 is made up of 15 amino acids. The CDR3 reads CASPAGQERTGELFF. For the CDR3, the DNA is TGTGCCAGCCCCGCGGGACAGGAAAGGACCGGGGAGCTGTTTTTT.

The chain uses TRBV29-1 and TRBJ2-1; 10 bases align to TRBD1. The CDR3 contains 16 residues. Germline values: CDR1 SQVTM, CDR2 ANQGSEA. Trimming cost V 8 bases and J 7 bases; bases outside gene matches: 17. This chain's CDR3 is CSIGLLRDRGGNEQFF. The CDR3 nucleotides are TGCAGCATTGGGCTTCTCCGGGACAGGGGAGGGAATGAGCAGTTCTTC.

This chain links TRBV7-9 with TRBJ2-7; 7 positions match TRBD2. From germline, CDR1 is SEHNR and CDR2 FQNEAQ (reference sequence). The length of the CDR3 is 15 residues. V trimming: 0 bases; J trimming: 3 bases; junction bases outside the gene matches: 5. CDR3 sequence (DNA): TGTGCCAGCAGCTTAGCGATCGGGACTAACTACGAGCAGTACTTC. This codes for CASSLAIGTNYEQYF.

V gene TRBV2 combines with J gene TRBJ2-2, with TRBD2 matching over 7 bases. Germline V gene lookup returns CDR1 SNHLY and CDR2 FYNNEI. V trimming: 6 bases; J trimming: 7 bases; junction bases outside the gene matches: 5. This CDR3 comprises 13 residues. The CDR3 sequence is CASSREVYGELFF. The CDR3, as DNA: TGTGCCAGCAGCCGGGAGGTCTACGGGGAGCTGTTTTTT.

This chain uses TRBV7-2 with TRBJ2-5; no reliable D call. Germline CDR1 reads SGHTA; CDR2 reads FQGNSA. Trimming shortened V by 5 bases and J by 1 base, and 17 bases separated the two germline ends. The CDR3 is made up of 16 amino acids. CDR3 nucleotides: TGTGCCAGCAGCATATCGCTTTCCCGAGGCCAAGAGACCCAGTACTTC. This sequence encodes CASSISLSRGQETQYF. Full variable domain (rest looked up from reference TRBV7-2 and TRBJ2-5): GAGVSQSPSNKVTEKGKDVELRCDPISGHTALYWYRQSLGQGLEFLIYFQGNSAPDKSGLPSDRFSAERTGGSVSTLTIQRTQQEDSAVYLCASSISLSRGQETQYFGPGTRLLVL.

This clone showed up just a few times. The rearrangement joins TRBV7-2 to TRBJ1-1; TRBD1 might be the D (5 bases). Trimming cost V 2 bases and J 5 bases, with 9 bases left between them. This CDR3 is built from 13 residues. The germline V gene has CDR1 SGHTA and CDR2 FQGNSA. Written as DNA, the CDR3 is TGTGCCAGCAGCTTACGTGCAGGGACTGAAGCTTTCTTT. Residues: CASSLRAGTEAFF. Filled out from reference TRBV7-2 and TRBJ1-1, the complete variable domain reads GAGVSQSPSNKVTEKGKDVELRCDPISGHTALYWYRQSLGQGLEFLIYFQGNSAPDKSGLPSDRFSAERTGGSVSTLTIQRTQQEDSAVYLCASSLRAGTEAFFGQGTRLTVV.

The chain is built from TRBV30 and TRBJ1-5; 7 bases match TRBD1. CDR3 length: 15 amino acids. V shed 0 bases and J 7 bases; nucleotides not matched to a gene: 9. Germline V lookup: CDR1 GTSNPN, CDR2 SVGIG (reference sequence). CDR3 DNA sequence: TGTGCCTGGAGTGTGGAGGCGACAGGGAAGCAGCCCCAGCATTTT. Its translation: CAWSVEATGKQPQHF.

The gene calls are TRBV11-2 and TRBJ1-2, with TRBD1 matching 7 bases. Germline V lookup: CDR1 SGHAT, CDR2 FQNNGV. Germline trimming cut 2 bases from V and 1 base from J; bases unmatched to any gene: 7. This CDR3 spans 16 amino acids. Here the CDR3 DNA reads TGTGCCAGCAGCTTACCGGGACAGCCCAGTAACTATGGCTACACCTTC. Protein sequence: CASSLPGQPSNYGYTF.

This CDR3 reads CASSRLSGTGEEKLFF. DNA for the CDR3: TGTGCCAGCAGTCGACTCTCCGGGACAGGGGAAGAAAAACTGTTTTTT. The chain recombines TRBV5-4 with TRBJ1-4, with 10 bases aligning to TRBD1. The germline V gene encodes CDR1 SGHNT and CDR2 YYREEE (reference sequence). The CDR3 has 16 residues. V lost 5 bases and J lost 8; bases outside the gene matches: 12.

The rearrangement joins TRBV5-1 to TRBJ2-7; TRBD1 aligns across 10 bases. Looked up from germline, CDR1 is SGHRS and CDR2 is YFSETQ. The V and J ends lost 1 base and 6 bases, in that order; junction bases with no gene match: 4. This CDR3 is built from 14 residues. This chain's CDR3 is CASSLMDRGAEQYF. In DNA form, the CDR3 reads TGCGCCAGCAGCTTGATGGACAGGGGGGCCGAGCAGTACTTC.

This clone was counted once. V and J are TRBV12-5 and TRBJ2-3; TRBD2 agrees at 9 bases. CDR1 and CDR2 from the germline V gene are LGHNT and FRNRAP. The CDR3 is 17 residues long. Trimming took 4 bases from V and 0 from J; bases not matched to a gene: 8. The CDR3 sequence: CASGSTASGTSTDTQYF. The CDR3, as DNA: TGTGCTAGTGGTTCGACGGCTAGCGGGACTAGCACAGATACGCAGTATTTT.

The sample holds one count of this clone. The genes are TRBV6-1 and TRBJ2-7; D not certain. The germline CDR1 and CDR2 sequences are MNHNS and SASEGT. The CDR3 extends over 14 amino acids. The ends were cut back, 6 bases at V and 0 bases at J, with 12 bases in the middle. DNA of the CDR3: TGTGCCAGCAGAAGAAGTGACAACTCCTACGAGCAGTACTTC. It codes for CASRRSDNSYEQYF.

V usage is TRBV28 and J usage is TRBJ1-4, with a tentative D call TRBD1 (5 bases). The V and J ends lost 6 bases and 0 bases respectively, with 20 bases between them. This CDR3 has 18 residues. Germline V gene sequence: CDR1 MDHEN, CDR2 SYDVKM. The CDR3 here is CASSRGLRGSATNEKLFF. The CDR3 bases are TGTGCCAGCAGCCGGGGACTTCGGGGCTCCGCAACTAATGAAAAACTGTTTTTT.

V and J are TRBV19 and TRBJ1-5, with TRBD1 matching over 8 bases. Germline V gene sequence: CDR1 LNHDA, CDR2 SQIVND (reference sequence). The trim removed 4 bases at V and 2 bases at J, leaving 13 bases unmatched. The CDR3 has 18 residues. The CDR3 here is CASSNIGTGQGGNQPQHF. The DNA for the CDR3 is TGTGCCAGTAGTAATATAGGGACAGGCCAGGGGGGCAATCAGCCCCAGCATTTT.

The rearrangement joins TRBV30 to TRBJ1-5, with unresolved D. Germline V gene data show CDR1 as GTSNPN and CDR2 as SVGIG (reference sequence). The V end was cut by 3 bases, the J end by 9 bases, with 15 bases between. The CDR3 length is 13 residues. The CDR3 region is CAWRSSSAGPQHF. CDR3 DNA sequence: TGTGCCTGGAGGTCCTCGTCAGCGGGGCCCCAGCATTTT.

The rearrangement links TRBV28 to TRBJ1-1; TRBD1 agrees at 7 bases. Germline V gene sequence: CDR1 MDHEN, CDR2 SYDVKM. The CDR3 extends over 15 amino acids. J gave up 1 base and V 4 bases, and 6 bases lay outside the gene matches. The chain's CDR3 is CASSSSGQQNTEAFF. The CDR3 nucleotides read TGTGCCAGCAGTTCCTCGGGACAGCAGAACACTGAAGCTTTCTTT.

This chain joins TRBV5-5 and TRBJ1-2, with 10 bases identical to TRBD1. The trim removed 2 bases at V and 0 bases at J, leaving 13 bases unmatched. The CDR3 covers 19 residues. Germline V gene lookup returns CDR1 SGHKS and CDR2 YYEKEE (reference sequence). In DNA form, the CDR3 reads TGTGCCAGCAGCTTTATGTCGGGGGGACAGGGGACAACTAACTATGGCTACACCTTC. Its protein product is CASSFMSGGQGTTNYGYTF. The full variable domain, completed using reference TRBV5-5 and TRBJ1-2, is DAGVTQSPTHLIKTRGQQVTLRCSPISGHKSVSWYQQVLGQGPQFIFQYYEKEERGRGNFPDRFSARQFPNYSSELNVNALLLGDSALYLCASSFMSGGQGTTNYGYTFGSGTRLTVV.

This clone appeared a few times. The V gene is TRBV30, the J gene TRBJ2-7; 13 bases fit TRBD2. Germline V lookup: CDR1 GTSNPN, CDR2 SVGIG (reference sequence). This CDR3 has 16 residues. V dropped 2 bases and J dropped 2; count of bases not matched to a gene: 6. Here the CDR3 DNA reads TGTGCCTGGAGTCCGCAGGGACTAGCGGGAACCTACGAGCAGTACTTC. Amino acid sequence: CAWSPQGLAGTYEQYF.

The chain has TRBV6-4 and TRBJ2-3; D is perhaps TRBD2 (5 bases). Trimming shortened V by 0 bases and J by 2 bases, and 9 bases separated the two germline ends. The V gene's germline CDR1 is MRHNA and CDR2 SNTAGT. This CDR3 contains 15 residues. CDR3 DNA: TGTGCCAGCAGTGACTCCGAACTAGACACAGATACGCAGTATTTT. As protein: CASSDSELDTDTQYF.

This chain connects TRBV5-1 to TRBJ1-2, with D perhaps matching TRBD1 (6 bases). Germline V CDR1 and CDR2: SGHRS, YFSETQ. The CDR3 is 14 residues long. Trimming pared 2 bases from V and 2 bases from J, leaving 10 bases between. CDR3 residues: CASSLGGTNYGYTF. The CDR3, as DNA: TGCGCCAGCAGCTTAGGGGGAACGAACTATGGCTACACCTTC.

The J gene is TRBJ2-2, the V gene TRBV6-4; 7 positions match TRBD1. From germline, CDR1 is MRHNA and CDR2 SNTAGT. Trimming at V came to 6 bases and at J to 0 bases, leaving 4 bases not matched to a gene. The CDR3 is 15 residues long. The CDR3 DNA reads as TGTGCCAGCAGCTCCGGGACAGCGAACACCGGGGAGCTGTTTTTT. Its protein product is CASSSGTANTGELFF.

The chain's CDR3 is CASWLGQGNTGELFF. The CDR3, as DNA: TGTGCCAGTTGGCTTGGGCAGGGAAATACCGGGGAGCTGTTTTTT. The V call is TRBV19, the J call TRBJ2-2; possibly TRBD1 for D (5 bases). The CDR3 is 15 residues long. In germline, CDR1 is LNHDA, CDR2 SQIVND (reference sequence). Trimming shortened V by 8 bases and J by 5 bases, and 18 bases separated the two germline ends.

J is TRBJ1-3 and V is TRBV13, with D uncertain. V was shortened by 5 bases and J by 7 bases, with 15 bases between the two germline ends. From germline, CDR1 is PRHDT and CDR2 FYEKMQ (reference sequence). This CDR3 is built from 14 residues. The CDR3 loop is CASSIQGPGNTIYF. In nucleotides, the CDR3 is TGTGCCAGCAGCATACAAGGGCCGGGGAACACCATATATTTT.

The genes are TRBV6-1 and TRBJ2-1; TRBD1 agrees at 8 bases. CDR1 and CDR2 (germline): MNHNS, SASEGT. The CDR3 has 17 residues. J gave up 7 bases and V 4 bases, and 15 bases lay outside the gene matches. CDR3 in amino acids: CASSALSPDRVLNEQFF. The CDR3 coding sequence is TGTGCCAGCAGTGCCCTGAGCCCGGACAGGGTTCTGAATGAGCAGTTCTTC.

The chain combines TRBV5-6 with TRBJ2-2; TRBD1 matches at 9 bases. The J segment lost 5 bases and the V segment lost 3 bases, leaving 14 bases of the junction unmatched. Germline-derived CDR1 and CDR2 are SGHDT and YYEEEE. The CDR3 is made up of 18 amino acids. This chain's CDR3 is CASSWGTGTLSGTGELFF. The DNA for the CDR3 is TGTGCCAGCAGCTGGGGGACAGGGACACTTTCTGGGACCGGGGAGCTGTTTTTT.

The chain has TRBV7-6 and TRBJ1-1; a possible D gene is TRBD1 (6 bases). Germline assignment: CDR1 SGHVS and CDR2 FNYEAQ. The CDR3 has 14 amino acids. With 4 bases removed from V and 1 base from J, the gap between germline ends came to 10 bases. The CDR3 loop is CASSSMTGNTEAFF. DNA of the CDR3: TGTGCCAGCAGCTCGATGACAGGGAACACTGAAGCTTTCTTT.

This chain joins TRBV21-1 and TRBJ1-1; the table gives TRBD1 as D, unverified against the DNA. TRBV21-1 is a recognized pseudogene. This CDR3 has 15 residues. The CDR3 DNA reads as TGTGCCAGCAGCCAACCGGGACAGGGGACCTTTGAAGCTTTCTTT. Residues: CASSQPGQGTFEAFF.

This clone was counted once. The V call is TRBV7-3, the J call TRBJ1-5; D uncertain. This CDR3 comprises 13 residues. Germline lookup yields CDR1 SGHTA and CDR2 FQGTGA. Trimming shortened V by 2 bases and J by 7 bases, and 9 bases separated the two germline ends. The CDR3 DNA reads as TGTGCCAGCAGCTTAGCCCGGGGACAGCCCCAGCATTTT. Translated: CASSLARGQPQHF.

This chain connects TRBV14 to TRBJ1-1; TRBD1 might be the D (5 bases). Between the trimmed V and J ends, which lost 3 bases and 6 bases, there was a span of 14 bases. This CDR3 spans 14 amino acids. Germline assignment: CDR1 SGHDN and CDR2 FVKESK. CDR3 in DNA: TGTGCCAGCAGCCAGTTTGGGGGGATCCCTGAAGCTTTCTTT. Amino acids: CASSQFGGIPEAFF. The full variable domain, completed using reference TRBV14 and TRBJ1-1, is EAGVTQFPSHSVIEKGQTVTLRCDPISGHDNLYWYRRVMGKEIKFLLHFVKESKQDESGMPNNRFLAERTGGTYSTLKVQPAELEDSGVYFCASSQFGGIPEAFFGQGTRLTVV.